Sequencing of this TCR beta chain was carried out in a study of T cell changes during pregnancy in multiple sclerosis. Using immunoSEQ multiplex PCR, the repertoire was profiled, and TCRdb retains in-frame clones only, with some absent. The sample contains about 25,000 clones, roughly 86% of which appear only once. Trimming shortened V by 5 bases and J by 4 bases, and 9 bases separated the two germline ends. Germline lookup yields CDR1 SGHTA and CDR2 FQGNSA. The CDR3 length is 13 residues. This TCR derives from a female donor in good health, enrolled as a control in a pregnancy study. The chain couples TRBV7-2 to TRBJ2-1, with D possibly TRBD2 on 5 matching bases. Here the sequenced sample was CD8+ T cells from peripheral blood mononuclear cells, taken in the first trimester of pregnancy. The CDR3 loop is CASSAGIYNEQFF. The CDR3 DNA follows: TGTGCCAGCAGCGCCGGGATTTACAATGAGCAGTTCTTC.